These 5 T cell receptor beta chains were all obtained from the same sample, sequenced in a study of T-cell reconstitution after alpha-beta-depleted transplantation in children. Unique molecular identifiers were incorporated when the TCRbeta library was constructed. TCRdb passed the PCR reads through MiXCR, listing each CDR3 protein once. The repertoire holds about 1,000,000 distinct CDR3 sequences, with roughly 31% as singletons. Material: PBMCs, mostly from graft donor cells, obtained 360 days after TCRalphabeta/CD19-depleted stem cell transplant. Receptors originate from a boy in the first two years of life who had a stem cell transplant for SCID, so the T cells may come from the graft donor.

The table lists this clonotype with a few counts. This chain uses TRBV5-6 with TRBJ2-6, with 7 bases that match TRBD2. Per germline, CDR1 SGHDT and CDR2 YYEEEE. J was trimmed by 0 bases and V by 2 bases; bases with no gene match: 5. This CDR3 comprises 17 residues. The CDR3 sequence is CASSFGRLASGANVLTF. The DNA of the CDR3 is TGTGCCAGCAGCTTCGGCCGACTAGCCTCTGGGGCCAACGTCCTGACTTTC.

The J gene is TRBJ2-3, the V gene TRBV5-1; 8 positions match TRBD1. V lost 2 bases and J lost 3; bases outside the gene matches: 5. This CDR3 is 15 amino acids long. Germline values: CDR1 SGHRS, CDR2 YFSETQ. CDR3 bases: TGCGCCAGCAGCTTTCGACAGGGGATGACAGATACGCAGTATTTT. Amino acids: CASSFRQGMTDTQYF.

The chain carries TRBV15 and TRBJ2-7; TRBD1 might be the D (5 bases). V was cut by 1 base and J by 1 base, with 11 bases left in between. CDR1 and CDR2 (germline): LNHNV, YYDKDF (reference sequence). CDR3 length equals 15 residues. The CDR3 loop is CATSRGGSSSYEQYF. In DNA form, the CDR3 reads TGTGCCACCAGCAGAGGGGGCAGTTCTTCCTACGAGCAGTACTTC.

The gene calls are TRBV20-1 and TRBJ1-2; 10 nucleotides line up with TRBD1. This CDR3 is built from 15 residues. The V and J ends lost 3 bases and 0 bases, in that order; junction bases with no gene match: 4. Germline CDR1 and CDR2: DFQATT and SNEGSKA (reference sequence). CDR3 bases: TGCAGTGCTAGGAGAGGACAGGGGGCTAACTATGGCTACACCTTC. Translating it yields CSARRGQGANYGYTF.

The chain joins TRBV5-6 to TRBJ2-6; D unclear. This CDR3 has 13 amino acids. Germline CDR1 is SGHDT and CDR2 is YYEEEE. Trimming took 9 bases from V and 0 from J, leaving 7 bases between them. The CDR3 loop reads CATLLSGANVLTF. CDR3 nucleotides: TGTGCCACCCTTCTCTCTGGGGCCAACGTCCTGACTTTC.